The T cell receptor (beta chain) under discussion was sequenced for a study of OX40 agonist ivuxolimab in advanced cancers. About this clone itself: Its antigen is currently unknown.

Sampling times: baseline, cycle 4 day 1, cycle 7 day 1. Study-level results: Researchers report that CD8+ T cells had, on average, more expanded clones than CD4+.

The germline V gene encodes CDR1 MGHDK and CDR2 SYGVNS. The V and J ends lost 6 bases and 8 bases respectively, with 19 bases between them. The CDR3 is 14 residues long. Profiled with immunoSEQ multiplex PCR; TCRdb holds only in-frame clones, not every one. Of about 80,000 clones in the sample, around 91% were seen once. This sequence was found in an adult with an advanced solid tumor such as melanoma, head and neck, liver or kidney cancer. The sample here was CD4+ or CD8+ T cells sorted from blood, taken in a trial of the OX40 agonist ivuxolimab. This chain uses TRBV25-1 with TRBJ1-2; the D gene is possibly TRBD1 (6 bases). The CDR3 coding sequence is TGTGCCAGCAGCCCCACCGGGACAAAAGGGGGCTACACCTTC. It codes for CASSPTGTKGGYTF.